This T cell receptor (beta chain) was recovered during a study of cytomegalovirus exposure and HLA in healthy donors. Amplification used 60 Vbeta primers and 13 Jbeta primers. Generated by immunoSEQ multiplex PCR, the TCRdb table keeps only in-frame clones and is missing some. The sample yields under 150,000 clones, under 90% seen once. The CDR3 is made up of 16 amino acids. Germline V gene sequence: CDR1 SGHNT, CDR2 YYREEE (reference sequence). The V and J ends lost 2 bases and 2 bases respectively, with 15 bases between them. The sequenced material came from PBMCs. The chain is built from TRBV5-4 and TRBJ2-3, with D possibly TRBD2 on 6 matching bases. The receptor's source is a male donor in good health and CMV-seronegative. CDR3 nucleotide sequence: TGTGCCAGCAGCTTAGCAGTCCGGGAGAACACAGATACGCAGTATTTT. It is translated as CASSLAVRENTDTQYF. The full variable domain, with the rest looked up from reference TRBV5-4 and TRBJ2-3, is ETGVTQSPTHLIKTRGQQVTLRCSSQSGHNTVSWYQQALGQGPQFIFQYYREEENGRGNFPPRFSGLQFPNYSSELNVNALELDDSALYLCASSLAVRENTDTQYFGPGTRLTVL.